Listed below are T cell receptor beta chains from one sample, sequenced in a study of OX40 agonist ivuxolimab in advanced cancers. Measured with immunoSEQ multiplex PCR; TCRdb has only the in-frame clones, and not every one. The sample has about 73,000 clones, 85% to 90% seen once. The sample consisted of CD4+ or CD8+ T cells sorted from blood, taken in a trial of the OX40 agonist ivuxolimab. The receptors derive from an adult with an advanced solid tumor such as melanoma, head and neck, liver or kidney cancer. The CDR3 runs from the conserved cysteine through the conserved F or W. Not every row has a clone size; where given, it reads once, few, many or a size class.

v_call: TRBV9; j_call: TRBJ2-1; clone_size: NA; cdr3_aa: CASSEYRDTTSRNEQFF
v_call: TRBV6-5; j_call: TRBJ2-1; clone_size: NA; cdr3_aa: CASSRGTSGYNEQFF
v_call: TRBV4-1; j_call: TRBJ2-5; clone_size: NA; cdr3_aa: CASSPLTGTQETQYF
v_call: TRBV13; j_call: TRBJ2-2; clone_size: NA; cdr3_aa: CASSPGLAPGELFF
v_call: TRBV29-1; j_call: TRBJ2-7; clone_size: NA; cdr3_aa: CSVDAGQSSYEQYF
v_call: TRBV21-1; j_call: TRBJ1-5; clone_size: NA; cdr3_aa: CASNWEYQPQHF
v_call: TRBV9; j_call: TRBJ1-1; clone_size: NA; cdr3_aa: CASSAGTANTEAFF
v_call: TRBV5-4; j_call: TRBJ2-7; clone_size: NA; cdr3_aa: CASSWDSKDYEQYF
v_call: TRBV4-1; j_call: TRBJ1-4; clone_size: NA; cdr3_aa: CASSLRAGGTNEKLFF
v_call: TRBV10-3; j_call: TRBJ1-2; clone_size: NA; cdr3_aa: CAITRIGTGNYGYTF
v_call: TRBV27; j_call: TRBJ2-7; clone_size: once; cdr3_aa: CASSQTYEQYF
v_call: TRBV7-9; j_call: TRBJ2-1; clone_size: NA; cdr3_aa: CASSLGFGTSGSLVQFF
v_call: TRBV29-1; j_call: TRBJ2-1; clone_size: NA; cdr3_aa: CSVEQLAGYNEQFF
v_call: TRBV5-8; j_call: TRBJ2-2; clone_size: NA; cdr3_aa: CASSFGTGNTGELFF
v_call: TRBV29-1; j_call: TRBJ1-1; clone_size: many; cdr3_aa: CSVDAGVTEAFF
v_call: TRBV11-2; j_call: TRBJ1-4; clone_size: NA; cdr3_aa: CATKTGINEKLFF
v_call: TRBV7-8; j_call: TRBJ1-4; clone_size: NA; cdr3_aa: CASRPRPPEGKLFF
v_call: TRBV27; j_call: TRBJ2-2; clone_size: once; cdr3_aa: CASNFIGASTGELFF
v_call: TRBV4-1; j_call: TRBJ1-2; clone_size: NA; cdr3_aa: CASSQLGQAGGYTF
v_call: TRBV5-4; j_call: TRBJ2-1; clone_size: NA; cdr3_aa: CASSMDRDAYNEQFF
v_call: TRBV19; j_call: TRBJ2-5; clone_size: NA; cdr3_aa: CASSIAGQGWGKETQYF
v_call: TRBV11-2; j_call: TRBJ2-7; clone_size: NA; cdr3_aa: CASTHTGGAAYEQYF
v_call: TRBV5-1; j_call: TRBJ2-2; clone_size: NA; cdr3_aa: CATSWTAGTGELFF
v_call: TRBV11-1; j_call: TRBJ2-5; clone_size: NA; cdr3_aa: CASSLVLAGGPETQYF
v_call: TRBV4-1; j_call: TRBJ2-7; clone_size: NA; cdr3_aa: CASSHRTGGPYEQYF
v_call: TRBV7-9; j_call: TRBJ2-3; clone_size: NA; cdr3_aa: CASSGPRGFTSTDTQYF
v_call: TRBV11-1; j_call: TRBJ2-7; clone_size: NA; cdr3_aa: CASSLVGPDEQYF
v_call: TRBV14; j_call: TRBJ2-1; clone_size: NA; cdr3_aa: CASSLLAGGQNEQFF
v_call: TRBV5-4; j_call: TRBJ2-1; clone_size: NA; cdr3_aa: CASNTGPDNEQFF
v_call: TRBV28; j_call: TRBJ2-7; clone_size: NA; cdr3_aa: CASSAGSYEQYF
v_call: TRBV5-1; j_call: TRBJ1-5; clone_size: few; cdr3_aa: CASSLAGGGNQPQHF
v_call: TRBV11-2; j_call: TRBJ2-3; clone_size: NA; cdr3_aa: CASTIAGEFTDTQYF
v_call: TRBV6-6; j_call: TRBJ1-3; clone_size: NA; cdr3_aa: CASSRGGLGNTIYF